The 32 T cell receptor beta chains below all came from one sample that was sequenced in a study of blood T cell repertoires in COVID-19. Libraries were prepared by immunoSEQ multiplex PCR; TCRdb keeps only in-frame clonotypes and omits some of them. This table holds roughly 120,000 clones, more than 75% found once. Sequencing input: peripheral blood. The receptors come from a man aged 35-49 years with acute or convalescent COVID-19.

The chain recombines TRBV3-1 (or the pseudogene TRBV3-2) with TRBJ1-1; D gene ambiguous. Germline loops: CDR1 LGHDT, CDR2 YNNKEL (reference sequence). This CDR3 has 13 residues. The V end lost 0 bases, the J end lost 10 bases, and 12 bases lay between the germline ends. Written as DNA, the CDR3 is TGTGCCAGCAGCCAAGATAGGAGGGTGGCAGCTTTCTTT. This gives the protein CASSQDRRVAAFF.

The chain joins TRBV18 to TRBJ2-3, with 14 positions matching TRBD2. Germline CDR1 and CDR2: KGHSH and LQKENI. The CDR3 covers 16 residues. Unmatched junction bases numbered 6, after V lost 3 bases and J lost 7 bases. The CDR3 here is CASSPRGTSGGYTQYF. The CDR3 DNA follows: TGTGCCAGCTCACCGAGAGGGACTAGCGGGGGCTATACGCAGTATTTT.

V usage is TRBV6-5 and J usage is TRBJ2-7, with TRBD2 matching over 10 bases. V lost 2 bases and J lost 4; bases outside the gene matches: 2. Germline V lookup: CDR1 MNHEY, CDR2 SVGAGI. This CDR3 is built from 14 residues. The CDR3 region has the DNA TGTGCCAGCAGTTACCAGCGGGGGGGTTACGAGCAGTACTTC. This codes for CASSYQRGGYEQYF.

The chain joins TRBV27 to TRBJ1-2, with TRBD1 matching 7 bases. Germline V gene sequence: CDR1 MNHEY, CDR2 SMNVEV (reference sequence). V lost 5 bases to trimming and J lost 10 bases; unmatched junction nucleotides: 10. The length of the CDR3 is 13 residues. The CDR3 region is CASSLAQGVTYTF. The CDR3 nucleotides read TGTGCCAGCAGTCTAGCCCAGGGGGTTACCTACACCTTC.

This chain uses TRBV5-1 with TRBJ1-6, with 9 bases identical to TRBD1. The CDR3 has 15 residues. The ends lost 4 bases at V and 7 bases at J; junction bases unmatched: 6. Germline-derived CDR1 and CDR2 are SGHRS and YFSETQ. As DNA, the CDR3 is TGCGCCAGCAGCCGGGACAGGGAATTAAATTCACCCCTCCACTTT. As protein: CASSRDRELNSPLHF.

The chain carries TRBV5-1 and TRBJ2-1; TRBD2 matches 8 bases. The CDR3 contains 15 residues. V lost 7 bases, J lost 6 bases, and 12 bases stayed unmatched. Germline V gene sequence: CDR1 SGHRS, CDR2 YFSETQ. The CDR3, as DNA: TGCGCCAGCTTAAAAGCGGGAGATTCCCGCAATGAGCAGTTCTTC. It codes for CASLKAGDSRNEQFF.

This clone has just one count. The chain couples TRBV24-1 to TRBJ1-6; 8 positions agree with TRBD1. CDR1 is KGHDR and CDR2 is SFDVKD in the germline V gene. V trimming: 3 bases; J trimming: 12 bases; junction bases outside the gene matches: 9. The CDR3 loop spans 15 amino acids. The CDR3 region is CATSDIDRGPQPLHF. The CDR3 DNA is TGTGCCACCAGTGATATAGACAGGGGCCCTCAACCCCTCCACTTT.

J is TRBJ2-1 and V is TRBV28; unclear D gene. The germline V gene has CDR1 MDHEN and CDR2 SYDVKM. The CDR3 has 14 amino acids. V lost 7 bases and J 0 bases, leaving 10 bases between the germline ends. The CDR3 region is CASMIGRSYNEQFF. The CDR3, as DNA: TGTGCCAGCATGATCGGTCGCTCCTACAATGAGCAGTTCTTC. The entire variable domain, with the rest obtained from reference TRBV28 and TRBJ2-1, is as follows: DVKVTQSSRYLVKRTGEKVFLECVQDMDHENMFWYRQDPGLGLRLIYFSYDVKMKEKGDIPEGYSVSREKKERFSLILESASTNQTSMYLCASMIGRSYNEQFFGPGTRLTVL.

In its sample, this clone was seen once. J is TRBJ2-1 and V is TRBV2, with TRBD2 as a possible D gene (7 bases). CDR1 is SNHLY, CDR2 FYNNEI, per germline. The CDR3 covers 11 residues. Trimming cost V 8 bases and J 7 bases, with 9 bases left between them. CDR3 nucleotides: TGTGCCAGCGGGAGGGGGAATGAGCAGTTCTTC. As protein: CASGRGNEQFF.

The chain combines TRBV11-2 with TRBJ2-7; D is possibly TRBD2 (5 bases). Looked up from germline, CDR1 is SGHAT and CDR2 is FQNNGV. Trimming stripped 0 bases from V and 4 bases from J, with 13 bases between. There are 15 residues in the CDR3. In DNA, the CDR3 is TGTGCCAGCAGCTTAGATCGGGGAGCTCGATACGAGCAGTACTTC. This gives the protein CASSLDRGARYEQYF.

J is TRBJ2-4 and V is TRBV5-5; TRBD1 is a possible D gene (6 bases). The CDR3 extends over 14 amino acids. Trimming cost V 1 base and J 4 bases, with 9 bases left between them. Germline assignment: CDR1 SGHKS and CDR2 YYEKEE (reference sequence). This chain's CDR3 is CASSLMQGKNIQYF. The CDR3 DNA reads as TGTGCCAGCAGCTTGATGCAGGGGAAAAACATTCAGTACTTC.

The chain employs TRBV28 and TRBJ2-3; 7 nucleotides match TRBD1. The junction had 3 bases not matched to a gene; V was cut back by 4 bases and J by 2 bases. The CDR3 covers 14 residues. The germline V gene has CDR1 MDHEN and CDR2 SYDVKM. This CDR3 is CASSWDSFTDTQYF. The CDR3 DNA sequence: TGTGCCAGCAGTTGGGACAGCTTCACAGATACGCAGTATTTT. The full variable domain, completed using reference TRBV28 and TRBJ2-3, is DVKVTQSSRYLVKRTGEKVFLECVQDMDHENMFWYRQDPGLGLRLIYFSYDVKMKEKGDIPEGYSVSREKKERFSLILESASTNQTSMYLCASSWDSFTDTQYFGPGTRLTVL.

The chain employs TRBV7-6 and TRBJ2-7, with TRBD1 matching over 11 bases. The CDR3 has 16 residues. Unmatched junction bases numbered 12, after V lost 4 bases and J lost 7 bases. The germline CDR1 and CDR2 sequences are SGHVS and FNYEAQ. CDR3 amino acids: CASSSASGQGVREQYF. The CDR3, as DNA: TGTGCCAGCAGCTCCGCCTCGGGACAGGGGGTGAGGGAGCAGTACTTC.

The V gene is TRBV27, the J gene TRBJ2-7, with D perhaps TRBD1 (5 bases). CDR3 length: 14 amino acids. The germline gives CDR1 MNHEY, CDR2 SMNVEV (reference sequence). V lost 6 bases and J lost 2, with 14 bases in between. The CDR3 coding sequence is TGTGCCAGCAGATCCGACAGTACCCCCTACGAGCAGTACTTC. Translated: CASRSDSTPYEQYF.

The V gene is TRBV19, the J gene TRBJ2-2; D is perhaps TRBD2 (5 bases). Deletions cut 3 bases from V and 5 bases from J, with 10 bases between. CDR3 length: 14 residues. Germline CDR1 LNHDA, CDR2 SQIVND (reference sequence). The CDR3 protein is CASSMLGGTGELFF. Written as DNA, the CDR3 is TGTGCCAGTAGTATGCTTGGAGGAACCGGGGAGCTGTTTTTT.

The chain has TRBV5-6 and TRBJ2-7; 10 bases align to TRBD2. V dropped 3 bases and J dropped 0; count of bases not matched to a gene: 3. Germline V CDR1 and CDR2: SGHDT, YYEEEE. The CDR3 sequence is 15 residues long. CDR3 sequence (DNA): TGTGCCAGCAGCTATAGCGGGGGGTACTCCTACGAGCAGTACTTC. It translates to CASSYSGGYSYEQYF.

CDR3 bases: TGTGCCAGCAGTCCCGGGACAGGGTTACCAGATACGCAGTATTTT. Protein sequence: CASSPGTGLPDTQYF. The rearrangement uses TRBV28 and TRBJ2-3, with 9 bases identical to TRBD1. With 5 bases clipped from V and 4 bases from J, the junction kept 7 bases outside the gene matches. This CDR3 has 15 residues. Germline-derived CDR1 and CDR2 are MDHEN and SYDVKM.

This clone was seen more than once but under ten times. CDR3 sequence: CASSPKAFEAFF. The CDR3 DNA sequence: TGTGCCAGCTCACCAAAAGCCTTTGAAGCTTTCTTT. V is TRBV18 and J is TRBJ1-1; D is ambiguous. The V and J ends lost 2 bases and 7 bases respectively, with 8 bases between them. There are 12 residues in the CDR3. Germline-derived CDR1 and CDR2 are KGHSH and LQKENI.

This chain connects TRBV12-3 or TRBV12-4 to TRBJ2-3; D remains unclear. CDR3 length equals 11 residues. V lost 5 bases, J lost 4 bases, and 4 bases lay in between. In DNA form, the CDR3 reads TGTGCCAGCAGTCGAGCAGATACGCAGTATTTT. Its translation is CASSRADTQYF.

The chain is built from TRBV30 and TRBJ1-2; TRBD1 matches at 9 bases. V was clipped by 2 bases and J by 5 bases; unmatched bases: 9. Germline CDR1 reads GTSNPN; CDR2 reads SVGIG (reference sequence). This CDR3 has 15 amino acids. The DNA of the CDR3 is TGTGCCTGGAGTCTACACCTGACAGGGGGGTATGGCTACACCTTC. Protein product: CAWSLHLTGGYGYTF.

The chain combines TRBV5-4 with TRBJ2-3; 8 nucleotides match TRBD2. The CDR3 is 15 amino acids. Germline CDR1 is SGHNT and CDR2 is YYREEE (reference sequence). V lost 2 bases and J lost 4; bases outside the gene matches: 6. The CDR3 sequence: CASSLREGLPDTQYF. For the CDR3, the DNA is TGTGCCAGCAGCTTACGGGAGGGCCTGCCAGATACGCAGTATTTT.

The gene calls are TRBV5-4 and TRBJ1-6; TRBD1 is a possible D gene (5 bases). The CDR3 totals 14 residues. Germline CDR1 SGHNT, CDR2 YYREEE (reference sequence). The V gene lost 5 bases and the J gene lost 7 bases, with 13 bases spanning the gap. The CDR3, as DNA: TGTGCCAGCAGTCAAGGGGTCTACAATTCACCCCTCCACTTT. Protein: CASSQGVYNSPLHF.

The chain uses TRBV28 and TRBJ2-1; D ambiguous. V was shortened by 6 bases and J by 8 bases, with 8 bases between the two germline ends. The germline V gene encodes CDR1 MDHEN and CDR2 SYDVKM. The length of the CDR3 is 11 residues. The CDR3 nucleotides read TGTGCCAGCAGCGCTAGGTATGAGCAGTTCTTC. Protein product: CASSARYEQFF.

The V and J genes are TRBV7-3 and TRBJ2-5; 8 nucleotides match TRBD2. Germline CDR1 reads SGHTA; CDR2 reads FQGTGA. With V trimmed by 5 bases and J by 5 bases, 10 bases remained unmatched. The CDR3 contains 15 residues. This CDR3 reads CASSPAGGGFETQYF. CDR3 sequence (DNA): TGTGCCAGCAGCCCCGCGGGCGGGGGGTTTGAGACCCAGTACTTC.

In this sample, this clone turned up a few times. The gene calls are TRBV29-1 and TRBJ2-1; 8 bases fit TRBD1. CDR1 is SQVTM and CDR2 is ANQGSEA in the germline V gene. CDR3 length: 12 amino acids. V shed 7 bases, J shed 4 bases, and the junction held 3 bases outside the gene matches. CDR3 sequence (DNA): TGCAGCGCTGGACAGGGTTACAATGAGCAGTTCTTC. This codes for CSAGQGYNEQFF.

This sequence joins TRBV11-2 and TRBJ1-2; D possibly corresponds to TRBD1 (5 bases). This CDR3 has 15 residues. V was shortened by 5 bases and J by 8 bases, with 21 bases between the two germline ends. Germline V lookup: CDR1 SGHAT, CDR2 FQNNGV. As DNA, the CDR3 is TGTGCCAGCAGCCCTCGGACATACGTAATGGGAGGCTACACCTTC. Translation: CASSPRTYVMGGYTF. The full variable domain, with the rest looked up from reference TRBV11-2 and TRBJ1-2, is EAGVAQSPRYKIIEKRQSVAFWCNPISGHATLYWYQQILGQGPKLLIQFQNNGVVDDSQLPKDRFSAERLKGVDSTLKIQPAKLEDSAVYLCASSPRTYVMGGYTFGSGTRLTVV.

The chain joins TRBV30 to TRBJ2-1; 8 positions agree with TRBD2. CDR1 GTSNPN and CDR2 SVGIG come from the germline V gene (reference sequence). The CDR3 loop spans 11 amino acids. The CDR3 nucleotides read TGTGGTAGCGGGACGCTGTATGAGCAGTTCTTC. This gives the protein CGSGTLYEQFF.

The chain is built from TRBV7-2 and TRBJ2-5; 7 positions match TRBD2. The germline CDR1 and CDR2 sequences are SGHTA and FQGNSA. V lost 5 bases to trimming and J lost 7 bases; unmatched junction nucleotides: 22. The CDR3 is made up of 18 amino acids. The DNA of the CDR3 is TGTGCCAGCAGCCCGCGGGGTAGCGGGCCTAAACACTCCGGGACCCAGTACTTC. It yields the protein CASSPRGSGPKHSGTQYF.

The chain has TRBV3-1 (or the pseudogene TRBV3-2) and TRBJ1-5, with D possibly TRBD1 on 6 matching bases. V lost 0 bases and J 4 bases, leaving 10 bases between the germline ends. From germline, CDR1 is LGHDT and CDR2 YNNKEL (reference sequence). The CDR3 runs to 15 residues. The chain's CDR3 is CASSQDRTVNQPQHF. The CDR3 region has the DNA TGTGCCAGCAGCCAAGATAGGACAGTTAATCAGCCCCAGCATTTT.

The rearrangement joins TRBV5-5 to TRBJ1-3, with D maybe TRBD1 (5 bases). This CDR3 is 14 amino acids long. The V gene lost 3 bases and the J gene lost 2 bases, with 9 bases spanning the gap. Per the germline V gene, CDR1 is SGHKS and CDR2 is YYEKEE (reference sequence). In DNA, the CDR3 is TGTGCCAGCAGCTCTGGGGGGACTGGAAACACCATATATTTT. It translates to CASSSGGTGNTIYF.

This sequence joins TRBV4-2 and TRBJ2-7, with 10 bases fitting TRBD2. Germline V gives CDR1 LGHNA, CDR2 YNFKEQ. This CDR3 spans 16 amino acids. The V and J ends lost 1 base and 3 bases, in that order; junction bases with no gene match: 6. CDR3 DNA sequence: TGTGCCAGCAGCCAAGGCCCGGCTAGCGGGAGCTACGAGCAGTACTTC. Protein product: CASSQGPASGSYEQYF.

The chain employs TRBV28 and TRBJ1-1; 7 bases line up with TRBD1. Germline V gene data show CDR1 as MDHEN and CDR2 as SYDVKM. The trim removed 2 bases at V and 0 bases at J, leaving 6 bases unmatched. The CDR3 is 16 amino acids. The CDR3 nucleotides are TGTGCCAGCAGTTTAGCGGGCAGGGGGGTGAACACTGAAGCTTTCTTT. It encodes CASSLAGRGVNTEAFF.